The TCR beta chain described here comes from a study of T-cell memory formation after mild COVID-19 (dated by TCRdb to about 2021). General notes on the study: Most TCR sequence clusters were specific to one of the two donors. Two young, previously healthy adult volunteers, one female and one male, were included in the cohort. T-cell clones expanding and contracting after mild COVID-19 in a couple of donors were tracked by longitudinal TCRalpha and TCRbeta repertoire sequencing. The study at large found these results: Some responding clones were found in pre-infection memory, which suggests that pre-existing cross-reactive memory T cells took part in the SARS-CoV-2 response. SARS-CoV-2 specificity of the second-wave clones peaking on day 37 was not confirmed. Balanced CD4/CD8 phenotypes were observed for clones contracting from day 15 to 85, whereas a bias towards CD4+ was observed for a second wave of clones expanding from day 15 to 37. The study included only two mild cases, and larger cohorts that include severe cases with pre-infection samples were judged to be necessary. Contracting CD4+ clones appeared mostly in the CM and EM memory subsets, whereas CD8+ clones were enriched in EMRA.

Instrument on record: Illumina NovaSeq 6000. Using 5'RACE with constant-segment primers, TCRalpha and TCRbeta cDNA libraries were constructed, with sample barcodes and unique molecular identifiers added in the process. Trizol reagent was used to extract RNA from every sample. The libraries were amplified in two PCR steps, and the second step added a second sample barcode and Illumina TruSeq adapters. Libraries were sequenced on an Illumina NovaSeq with 2 x 150 bp paired-end reads. The paper's processing steps were these. Reads were demultiplexed and collapsed into UMI-guided consensus sequences with migec v1.2.7. With mixcr v2.1.11, UMI consensuses were aligned to TRA and TRB V and J templates and assembled into clonotypes. Clonotypes were classified as expanded or contracted when called significant by both edgeR and NoisET, with noise models trained on biological replicates. For edgeR calls, the cutoffs were a false discovery rate-adjusted p below 0.01 and a log2 fold-change threshold of 1. PCA with hierarchical clustering of max-normalized trajectories of the 1000 most abundant clonotypes was used as exploratory dynamics analysis. Each responding clone was given a CD4 or CD8 phenotype based on the CD4+ and CD8+ repertoires, which had been sequenced separately. TCRdb applied fastp at Q25 and MiXCR to the public reads, then kept only in-frame beta chains. Records with the same CDR3 protein are collapsed into one entry carrying the most frequent genes and DNA. The authors' filters were not applied to this entry. The sample records roughly 480,000 distinct CDR3 sequences, around 27% of which are singletons. The ten largest account for around 13% of the sample.

This clonotype has only one observation. Its antigen is not yet known. No much larger clone is present one base from it, and per-base qualities are unavailable. Between the V and J ends, shortened by 4 bases and 4 bases respectively, the junction contains 10 bases. Including the terminal cysteine and phenylalanine, the CDR3 comprises 13 residues. Of all the DNA, just the CDR3 is kept, 39 bases in frame from base 1. Ficoll-Paque density gradient centrifugation was the method used to isolate PBMCs. This sequence was found in an adult woman who had mild COVID-19 (a few samples of this study predate the infection). The sample titles of this study are shuffled in the database, so cell type and time point are left out; the donor was told from shared clones. What was sequenced was PBMCs or a T cell subset sorted from them (not recorded which). Recombination linked TRBV12-3 or TRBV12-4 to TRBJ1-2; a tentative D call is TRBD1 (5 bases match). The nucleotide sequence is TGTGCCAGCAGTTGGGGGGATGGCTATGGCTACACCTTC. The encoded protein is CASSWGDGYGYTF.